The clone carrying this TCR beta chain has just a few counts. Its antigen is currently unknown. One entry per CDR3 protein results from TCRdb running MiXCR on the reads. The sample has 450,000 to 650,000 distinct CDR3 sequences, 35% to 50% seen once; the top ten hold around 48%. The source of the sample is a study of T cell repertoires in cytomegalovirus infection. Germline lookup yields CDR1 MGHRA and CDR2 YSYEKL. V lost 2 bases and J lost 4, with 11 bases in between. The CDR3 extends over 14 amino acids. This sequence joins TRBV4-1 and TRBJ1-2; D unclear. This clonotype was obtained from a human donor in good health (CMV status not recorded). Some clones in this sample may be carry-over from other donors' samples. Source: cultured PBMCs, taken from culture after CMV antigen stimulation. CDR3 in DNA: TGCGCCAGCAGCCAAAGGTCTCGGGGCTATGGCTACACCTTC. Translation: CASSQRSRGYGYTF.